The sequence of this TCR beta chain was determined in a study of beta chain features in type 1 diabetes. Sorting that relied on CD45RO/CCR7/CD25/CD127/CD95/CD27 yielded CD4+ naive, central memory, regulatory and stem cell-like memory cells. Study-level results: It was among patients, rather than healthy donors, that naive, central memory and Treg TCRB repertoires appeared more similar. Unsettled here was the matter of whether HLA type influences TCRB rearrangement. Researchers report that Type 1 diabetes patients had moderately but significantly shorter TCRB CDR3s across all four CD4+ subsets.

The whole isolated RNA underwent reverse transcription, so sequencing captured expressed TCRB transcripts. The repertoire was sequenced with immunoSEQ multiplex PCR; TCRdb's copy has only in-frame clones and lacks some. The sample includes about 360,000 clones, roughly an eighth of them seen just once. Regarding this clone: The antigen is not known.

Trimming took off 1 base at V and 2 bases at J, with 6 bases between the two ends. CDR1 LGHNA and CDR2 YSLEER come from the germline V gene. This CDR3 has 15 residues. Material: naive CD4+ T cells from blood. The chain has TRBV4-3 and TRBJ2-6; D gene uncertain. The clonotype originates from a man younger than 35 in good health. Here the CDR3 reads CASSQVTAGANVLTF. As DNA, the CDR3 is TGCGCCAGCAGCCAAGTAACAGCTGGGGCCAACGTCCTGACTTTC.